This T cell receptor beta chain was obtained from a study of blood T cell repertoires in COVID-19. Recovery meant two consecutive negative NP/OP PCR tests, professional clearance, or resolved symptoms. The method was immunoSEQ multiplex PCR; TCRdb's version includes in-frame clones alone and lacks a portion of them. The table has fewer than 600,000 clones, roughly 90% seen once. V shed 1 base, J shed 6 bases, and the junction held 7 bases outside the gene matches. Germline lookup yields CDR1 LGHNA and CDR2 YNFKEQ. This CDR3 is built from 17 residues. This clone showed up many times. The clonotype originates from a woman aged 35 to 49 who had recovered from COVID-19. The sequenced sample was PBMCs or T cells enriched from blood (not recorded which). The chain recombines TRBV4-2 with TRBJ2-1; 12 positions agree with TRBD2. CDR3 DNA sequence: TGTGCCAGCAGCCAAGGTCACTCTAGCGGGAGGGGCAATGAGCAGTTCTTC. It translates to CASSQGHSSGRGNEQFF.